This T cell receptor (beta chain) was documented in a study of T cells in Graves' hyperthyroidism and ophthalmopathy. V gave up 5 bases and J gave up 5 bases; unmatched junction bases: 13. The CDR3 runs to 16 residues. CDR1 is SGHNT, CDR2 YENEEA, per germline. TCR beta CDR3 region amplification was performed from RNA transcripts. An initial round of RT-PCR targeting the TCR CDR3 relied on the HTBI primer set. From the multiplex PCR reads, TCRdb called clonotypes with MiXCR, one entry per CDR3 protein. The profile shows under 750,000 distinct CDR3 sequences, roughly 20% of them singletons. This clonotype was found a few times.

The sample was blood. The TCR originated in a woman aged 45 to 65 with Graves' hyperthyroidism that later progressed to Graves' ophthalmopathy. The V and J genes are TRBV11-3 and TRBJ1-2; TRBD1 matches 8 bases. The CDR3 DNA follows: TGTGCCAGCAGCGAAAACTCGGGACAGGATAATTATGGCTACACCTTC. This translates into CASSENSGQDNYGYTF.